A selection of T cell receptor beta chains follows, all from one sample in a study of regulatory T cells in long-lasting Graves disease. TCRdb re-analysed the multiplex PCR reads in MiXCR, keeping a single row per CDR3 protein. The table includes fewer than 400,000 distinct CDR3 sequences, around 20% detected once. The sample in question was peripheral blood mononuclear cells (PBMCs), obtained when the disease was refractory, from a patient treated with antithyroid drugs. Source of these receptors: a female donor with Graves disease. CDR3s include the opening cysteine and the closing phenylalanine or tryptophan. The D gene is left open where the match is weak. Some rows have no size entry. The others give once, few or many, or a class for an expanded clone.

DNA: TGTGCCAGCAGTTACTTGGACAGACTGAACACTGAAGCTTTCTTT
CDR3: CASSYLDRLNTEAFF
D: .
V: TRBV6-9
size: .
J: TRBJ1-1

DNA: TGTGCCAGCTTCAATTCGGAGCGTGAGCAGTTCTTC
CDR3: CASFNSEREQFF
D: .
V: TRBV27
size: .
J: TRBJ2-1

DNA: TGTGCCAGCAGTTACCGGACAGGGAGCGATCAGCCCCAGCATTTT
CDR3: CASSYRTGSDQPQHF
D: TRBD1
V: TRBV6-5
size: few
J: TRBJ1-5

DNA: TGCGCCAGCAGCCGACCCGACAGGGGTTCTGGCTACACCTTC
CDR3: CASSRPDRGSGYTF
D: TRBD1
V: TRBV4-1
size: many
J: TRBJ1-2

DNA: TGTGCCAGCAGCTTCGACAGGGGGCGAACCGGGGAGCTGTTTTTT
CDR3: CASSFDRGRTGELFF
D: TRBD1
V: TRBV7-2
size: few
J: TRBJ2-2

DNA: TGTGCCAGTAGTGTCCCCGGGGGCTACGAGCAGTACTTC
CDR3: CASSVPGGYEQYF
D: .
V: TRBV19
size: few
J: TRBJ2-7

DNA: TGTGCCAGCAGAGAAAAAGGACTAGAATTTCAGGAGCAGTTCTTC
CDR3: CASREKGLEFQEQFF
D: TRBD2
V: TRBV6-1
size: many
J: TRBJ2-1

DNA: TGTGCCAGCAGCCTACTAGCGGGAAGATTCAATGAGCAGTTCTTC
CDR3: CASSLLAGRFNEQFF
D: TRBD2
V: TRBV2
size: many
J: TRBJ2-1

DNA: TGTGCCAGCAGTGCTCTGAACACTGAAGCTTTCTTT
CDR3: CASSALNTEAFF
D: .
V: TRBV2
size: many
J: TRBJ1-1

DNA: TGTGCCAGCAGTCAGGCCGTCTCAGCCAAAAACATTCAGTACTTC
CDR3: CASSQAVSAKNIQYF
D: .
V: TRBV6-1
size: .
J: TRBJ2-4

DNA: TGTGCCAGCAGTTCCCTCGCTACAGGGGGCGAAGCCCTCCACTTT
CDR3: CASSSLATGGEALHF
D: TRBD1
V: TRBV28
size: few
J: TRBJ1-6

DNA: TGTGCCAGCAGCCCCCGGAGCGGGCCGGGCACTGAAGCTTTCTTT
CDR3: CASSPRSGPGTEAFF
D: .
V: TRBV9
size: few
J: TRBJ1-1

DNA: TGTGCCAGCTCACCTGGTGCAACTAATGAAAGACTGTTTTTT
CDR3: CASSPGATNERLFF
D: .
V: TRBV18
size: .
J: TRBJ1-4

DNA: TGTGCCAGTAGTATTACGATAAGGTCCCCGGAAGCTTTCTTT
CDR3: CASSITIRSPEAFF
D: .
V: TRBV19
size: .
J: TRBJ1-1

DNA: TGTGCCAGCAGCTTAGATAAGAGGGGGCGGGAGGGTAATCAGCCCCAGCATTTT
CDR3: CASSLDKRGREGNQPQHF
D: TRBD1
V: TRBV7-8
size: many
J: TRBJ1-5

DNA: TGTGCCAGCAGCTTATTGAAGGGGGCAAGTGAAAAACTGTTTTTT
CDR3: CASSLLKGASEKLFF
D: TRBD1
V: TRBV7-2
size: many
J: TRBJ1-4

DNA: TGTGCCAGCAGCTCCGGGACAGCAGATTCACCCCTCCACTTT
CDR3: CASSSGTADSPLHF
D: TRBD1
V: TRBV7-9
size: .
J: TRBJ1-6

DNA: TGCGCCAGCAGCTCATCGGCGGGATCGTCCTACGAGCAGTACTTC
CDR3: CASSSSAGSSYEQYF
D: .
V: TRBV5-1
size: many
J: TRBJ2-7

DNA: TGTGCCAGCAGCTCGTTGGTGGGGAGCTCCTACGAGCAGTACTTC
CDR3: CASSSLVGSSYEQYF
D: .
V: TRBV7-9
size: .
J: TRBJ2-7

DNA: TGCGCCAGCAGCCAAGAGGGTTCAGTTGTCCACGAGCAGTACTTC
CDR3: CASSQEGSVVHEQYF
D: .
V: TRBV4-3
size: .
J: TRBJ2-7

DNA: TGCGCCAGCAGCTTGTTCAGCCAGGACTCCAGCTTGGCCAAAAACATTCAGTACTTC
CDR3: CASSLFSQDSSLAKNIQYF
D: .
V: TRBV5-1
size: few
J: TRBJ2-4

DNA: TGTGCCAGCAGCTTGGCCTCGGGTCGTGGGCCCCAGCATTTT
CDR3: CASSLASGRGPQHF
D: .
V: TRBV5-5
size: .
J: TRBJ1-5

DNA: TGTGCCAGCAGTTATCGAGGGAGGGGCTTAGAGACCCAGTACTTC
CDR3: CASSYRGRGLETQYF
D: TRBD2
V: TRBV27
size: .
J: TRBJ2-5

DNA: TGTGCCAGCCAAAGGGGAGGGGAGCTCTCCCCCCGAATGGACTTC
CDR3: CASQRGGELSPRMDF
D: TRBD2
V: TRBV28
size: many
J: TRBJ2-7

DNA: TGCAGCGTTGACGGGGCAGGGGGCACTGAAGCTTTCTTT
CDR3: CSVDGAGGTEAFF
D: TRBD1
V: TRBV29-1
size: few
J: TRBJ1-1

DNA: TGCAGTGCTCGAGGTGGGGCCAACGTCCTGACTTTC
CDR3: CSARGGANVLTF
D: .
V: TRBV20-1
size: .
J: TRBJ2-6

DNA: TGTGCCAGCTCACCTCCCCGGTCCAACGGAGAGACCCAGTACTTC
CDR3: CASSPPRSNGETQYF
D: .
V: TRBV18
size: .
J: TRBJ2-5

DNA: TGTGCCAGCAGCTTATCGCAGGGTACATCAGAGACCCAGTACTTC
CDR3: CASSLSQGTSETQYF
D: .
V: TRBV7-2
size: .
J: TRBJ2-5

DNA: TGTGCCAGCAGTGAAGGAGACTATGGCTACACCTTC
CDR3: CASSEGDYGYTF
D: .
V: TRBV2
size: many
J: TRBJ1-2

DNA: TGCAGCTCACCGGGAGGAGAGACCCAGTACTTC
CDR3: CSSPGGETQYF
D: TRBD2
V: TRBV29-1
size: .
J: TRBJ2-5

DNA: TGTGCCAGCAGCTTAGCCCCCCCCAGGAGGCGACGCTCCTACGAGCAGTACTTC
CDR3: CASSLAPPRRRRSYEQYF
D: .
V: TRBV7-8
size: many
J: TRBJ2-7

DNA: TGCAGTGCTAGTTTGGGACAGGGGGGCTACGAGCAGTACTTC
CDR3: CSASLGQGGYEQYF
D: TRBD1
V: TRBV20-1
size: many
J: TRBJ2-7

DNA: TGTGCCGGCAGCTCCACCCGACAGGATCAAGAGACCCAGTACTTC
CDR3: CAGSSTRQDQETQYF
D: .
V: TRBV7-6
size: .
J: TRBJ2-5

DNA: TGCAGTGCTAGGGTAGCGCCGAGCTCCTACGAGCAGTACTTC
CDR3: CSARVAPSSYEQYF
D: .
V: TRBV20-1
size: many
J: TRBJ2-7

DNA: TGCAGTGCTAGGTTGGGGGTAAGCTCACCCCTCCACTTT
CDR3: CSARLGVSSPLHF
D: .
V: TRBV20-1
size: .
J: TRBJ1-6

DNA: TGTGCCAGCAGCCCTCAGGTTCTAGAGACGAACGGCGAGCAGTACTTC
CDR3: CASSPQVLETNGEQYF
D: .
V: TRBV6-1
size: many
J: TRBJ2-7

DNA: TGTGCCAGCAGCTTAATCTTACGGCAACTTCAAGAGACCCAGTACTTC
CDR3: CASSLILRQLQETQYF
D: .
V: TRBV11-2
size: many
J: TRBJ2-5

DNA: TGCGCCAGCAGTGAGTTGGGGACCTCCTATGACTACACCTTC
CDR3: CASSELGTSYDYTF
D: .
V: TRBV10-2
size: many
J: TRBJ1-2

DNA: TGTGCCAGCAGTGACGGGGGCGGCAATCAGCCCCAGCATTTT
CDR3: CASSDGGGNQPQHF
D: .
V: TRBV2
size: .
J: TRBJ1-5

DNA: TGTGCCAGCAGCCGAGCGGGAGCCTCGAGCTCCTACAATGAGCAGTTCTTC
CDR3: CASSRAGASSSYNEQFF
D: TRBD2
V: TRBV28
size: many
J: TRBJ2-1

DNA: TGTGCCAGCAGCTTCGGGACTAGCGGCTACGAGCAGTACTTC
CDR3: CASSFGTSGYEQYF
D: TRBD2
V: TRBV12-3/TRBV12-4
size: many
J: TRBJ2-7

DNA: TGTGCCAGCACCGATGGGGGGGGCAGTGACTATGGCTACACCTTC
CDR3: CASTDGGGSDYGYTF
D: .
V: TRBV6-2/TRBV6-3
size: few
J: TRBJ1-2

DNA: TGTGCCAGCAGCGTAGGTCCTGGGGGAAAGAGGGAGCAGTACTTC
CDR3: CASSVGPGGKREQYF
D: .
V: TRBV11-2
size: many
J: TRBJ2-7

DNA: TGTGCCAGCCCCCGGAAGAACACCGGGGAGCTGTTTTTT
CDR3: CASPRKNTGELFF
D: .
V: TRBV7-9
size: few
J: TRBJ2-2

DNA: TGTGCCAGCAGCTTACTAGCGTTCAGCCCAATAGAGACCCAGTACTTC
CDR3: CASSLLAFSPIETQYF
D: TRBD2
V: TRBV5-6
size: few
J: TRBJ2-5

DNA: TGCGCCAGCAGCTTGGTGGTGATGACAAACGGGGAGCTGTTTTTT
CDR3: CASSLVVMTNGELFF
D: .
V: TRBV5-1
size: many
J: TRBJ2-2

DNA: TGTGCCAGCAGCCACCCCCAAGACAGGGTGGGTGAAAAACTGTTTTTT
CDR3: CASSHPQDRVGEKLFF
D: TRBD1
V: TRBV28
size: many
J: TRBJ1-4

DNA: TGTGCCAGCAGCACTGGGGACACTTCCTACGAGCAGTACTTC
CDR3: CASSTGDTSYEQYF
D: .
V: TRBV7-2
size: .
J: TRBJ2-7

DNA: TGTGCCAGCAGTGAATTCACCTCTGGGGCCAACGTCCTGACTTTC
CDR3: CASSEFTSGANVLTF
D: .
V: TRBV25-1
size: once
J: TRBJ2-6

DNA: TGTGCCAGCAGCTTAGTAGAACAGGGGAGCTCCTACGAGCAGTACTTC
CDR3: CASSLVEQGSSYEQYF
D: TRBD1
V: TRBV7-2
size: few
J: TRBJ2-7

DNA: TGTGCCAGCAGCTTAGTTTTGACTCCACTTAACACCGGGGAGCTGTTTTTT
CDR3: CASSLVLTPLNTGELFF
D: .
V: TRBV7-2
size: .
J: TRBJ2-2